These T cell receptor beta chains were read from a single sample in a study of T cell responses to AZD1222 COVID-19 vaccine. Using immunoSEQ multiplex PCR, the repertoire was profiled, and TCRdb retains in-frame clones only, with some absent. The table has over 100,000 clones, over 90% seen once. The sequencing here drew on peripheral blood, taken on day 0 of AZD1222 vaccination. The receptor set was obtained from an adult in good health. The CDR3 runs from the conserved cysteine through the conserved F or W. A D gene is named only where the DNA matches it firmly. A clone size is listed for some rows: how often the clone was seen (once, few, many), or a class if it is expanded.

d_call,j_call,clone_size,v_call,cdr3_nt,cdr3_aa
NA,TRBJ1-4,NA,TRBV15,TGTGCCACCTCGAGTACAGAGAATGAAAAACTGTTTTTT,CATSSTENEKLFF
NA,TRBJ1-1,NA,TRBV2,TGTGCCAGCAGTGTTGAAGAGGGCACTGAAGCTTTCTTT,CASSVEEGTEAFF
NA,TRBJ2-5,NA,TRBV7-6,TGTGCCAGCAGCTTCTCGCCAAAGGGGGTCCAAGAGACCCAGTACTTC,CASSFSPKGVQETQYF
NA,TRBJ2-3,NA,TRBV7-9,TGTGCCAGCAGCTCTGCTGGCGAGACGCAGTATTTT,CASSSAGETQYF
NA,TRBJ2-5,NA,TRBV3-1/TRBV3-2,TGTGCCAGCAGCCAGGGAACTACACAAGAGACCCAGTACTTC,CASSQGTTQETQYF
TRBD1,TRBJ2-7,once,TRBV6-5,TGTGCCAGCAGGGATACAGGGGGAACTTACGAGCAGTACTTC,CASRDTGGTYEQYF
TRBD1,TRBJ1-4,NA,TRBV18,TGTGCCAGCTCACCACCGGGACAGGGAGAAAAACTGTTTTTT,CASSPPGQGEKLFF
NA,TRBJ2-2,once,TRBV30,TGTGCCTGGACCGGAGGGGGGACCCTCACCGGGGAGCTGTTTTTT,CAWTGGGTLTGELFF
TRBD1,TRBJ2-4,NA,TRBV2,TGTGCCAGCGGGACAGGGTCCAAAAACATTCAGTACTTC,CASGTGSKNIQYF
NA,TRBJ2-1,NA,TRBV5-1,TGCGCCAGCAGCTTGGAAGGGTCTCCCAATGAGCAGTTCTTC,CASSLEGSPNEQFF
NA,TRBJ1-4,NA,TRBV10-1,TGCGCCAGCAGTGTGGGGAGGGAGAGGACTCGGGAAAAACTGTTTTTT,CASSVGRERTREKLFF
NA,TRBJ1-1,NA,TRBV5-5,TGTGCCAGCAGCCAGCAGGGGAAAGCTTTCTTT,CASSQQGKAFF
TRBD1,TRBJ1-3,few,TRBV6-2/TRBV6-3,TGTGCCAGCAGTTACGACAGGGGATCCTCTGGAAACACCATATATTTT,CASSYDRGSSGNTIYF
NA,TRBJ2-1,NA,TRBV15,TGTGCCACCAGGTACGGCGGAATTTCTAACAATGAGCAGTTCTTC,CATRYGGISNNEQFF
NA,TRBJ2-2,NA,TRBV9,TGTGCCAGCAGCGGGGACATCCTCCCCCCCGGGGAGCTGTTTTTT,CASSGDILPPGELFF
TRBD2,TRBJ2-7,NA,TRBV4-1,TGCGCCAGCAGCCTAGCGGGAGGGCCGGGGGAGCAGTACTTC,CASSLAGGPGEQYF
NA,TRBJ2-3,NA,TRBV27,TGTGCCAGCAGTTTAGCCACAGGGACGGATACGCAGTATTTT,CASSLATGTDTQYF
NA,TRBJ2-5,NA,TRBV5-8,TGTGCCAGCAGTCCCCAGAGACAAGAGACCCAGTACTTC,CASSPQRQETQYF
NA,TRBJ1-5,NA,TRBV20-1,TGCAGTGCTAGTGGGGGTTCCCAGCCCCAGCATTTT,CSASGGSQPQHF
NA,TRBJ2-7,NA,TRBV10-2,TGCGCCAGCGGGACCCGGGAGCAGTACTTC,CASGTREQYF
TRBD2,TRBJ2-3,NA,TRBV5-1,TGCGCCAGCAGCTTGACAGCGGGAACAGATACGCAGTATTTT,CASSLTAGTDTQYF
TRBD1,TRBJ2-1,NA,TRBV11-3,TGTGCCAGCAGCCCATACAGGGGTTATGGCAATGAGCAGTTCTTC,CASSPYRGYGNEQFF
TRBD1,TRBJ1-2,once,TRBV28,TGTGCCAGCAGTACACTGACTGGACAGGGGAGACGCTACACCTTC,CASSTLTGQGRRYTF
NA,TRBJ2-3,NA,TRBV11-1,TGTGCCAGCAGCTTAAATTTAGATACGCAGTATTTT,CASSLNLDTQYF
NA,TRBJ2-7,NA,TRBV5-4,TGTGCCAGCAGCCCCAGCAACTCCTACGAGCAGTACTTC,CASSPSNSYEQYF
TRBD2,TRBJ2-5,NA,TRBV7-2,TGTGCCAGCAGCCCCCGCGCACTAGCGGGAGGAGAGACCCAGTACTTC,CASSPRALAGGETQYF
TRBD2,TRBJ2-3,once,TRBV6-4,TGTGCCAGCAGTGCGGGACTAGCGGGCACAGATACGCAGTATTTT,CASSAGLAGTDTQYF
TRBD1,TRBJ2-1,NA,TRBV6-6,TGTGCCAGCAGTCACAAGGGGACAGGGTCGGGACTTAATGAGCAGTTCTTC,CASSHKGTGSGLNEQFF
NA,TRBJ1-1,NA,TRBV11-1,TGTGCCAGCAGCTTTACTCGAAACACTGAAGCTTTCTTT,CASSFTRNTEAFF
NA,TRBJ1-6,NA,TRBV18,TGTGCCAGCTCACCATTATTGGGGTCGGACTCACCCCTCCACTTT,CASSPLLGSDSPLHF
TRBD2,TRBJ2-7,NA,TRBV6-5,TGTGCCAGCAACCGACTAGCGGTTCCCGCTTTGGAGCAGTACTTC,CASNRLAVPALEQYF
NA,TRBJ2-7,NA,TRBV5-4,TGTGCCAGCAGCTTGGGAGTCCCGGGGAGCTCCTACGAGCAGTACTTC,CASSLGVPGSSYEQYF
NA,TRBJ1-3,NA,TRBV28,TGTGCCAGCAGTTTGGGAAACACCATATATTTT,CASSLGNTIYF
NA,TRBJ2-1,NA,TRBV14,TGTGCCAGCAGTCTAACAGGGGGGGGCTACAATGAGCAGTTCTTC,CASSLTGGGYNEQFF
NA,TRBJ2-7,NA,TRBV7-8,TGTGCCAGCAGCTTAGGATCGGGTACCTACGAGCAGTACTTC,CASSLGSGTYEQYF
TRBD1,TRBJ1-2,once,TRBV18,TGTGCCAGCTCACTTGGCCGACAGGGGATTAACTATGGCTACACCTTC,CASSLGRQGINYGYTF
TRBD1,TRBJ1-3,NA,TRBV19,TGTGCCAGTCGACAGGGTCAGGGGGGAAACACCATATATTTT,CASRQGQGGNTIYF
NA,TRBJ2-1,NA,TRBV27,TGTGCCAGCAGTTTACGAGAGGGGTCGGGCAATGAGCAGTTCTTC,CASSLREGSGNEQFF
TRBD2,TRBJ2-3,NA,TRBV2,TGTGCCAGCAGGTCCCGAGGACTAGCCCCAGATACGCAGTATTTT,CASRSRGLAPDTQYF
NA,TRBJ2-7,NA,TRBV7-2,TGTGCCAGCAGCTTAGGGCTAGCGAGAACCTACGAGCAGTACTTC,CASSLGLARTYEQYF